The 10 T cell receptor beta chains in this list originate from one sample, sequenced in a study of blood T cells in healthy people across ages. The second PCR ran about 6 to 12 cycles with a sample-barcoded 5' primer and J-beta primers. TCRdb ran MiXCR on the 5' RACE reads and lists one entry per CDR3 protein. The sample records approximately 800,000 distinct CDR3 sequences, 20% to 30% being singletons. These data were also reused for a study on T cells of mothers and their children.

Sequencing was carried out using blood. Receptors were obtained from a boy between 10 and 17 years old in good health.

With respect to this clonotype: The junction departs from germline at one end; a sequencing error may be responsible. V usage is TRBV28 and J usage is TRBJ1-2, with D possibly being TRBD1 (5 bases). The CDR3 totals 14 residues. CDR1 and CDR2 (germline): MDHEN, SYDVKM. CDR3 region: CASSEMGRGYGCTF. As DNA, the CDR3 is TGTGCCAGCAGCGAGATGGGTCGGGGGTATGGCTGCACCTTC.

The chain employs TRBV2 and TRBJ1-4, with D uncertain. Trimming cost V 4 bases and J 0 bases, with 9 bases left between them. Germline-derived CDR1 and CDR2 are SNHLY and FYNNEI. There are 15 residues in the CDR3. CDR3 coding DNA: TGTGCCAGCAGTGTCGGGGTCCCAACTAATGAAAAACTGTTTTTT. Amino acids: CASSVGVPTNEKLFF.

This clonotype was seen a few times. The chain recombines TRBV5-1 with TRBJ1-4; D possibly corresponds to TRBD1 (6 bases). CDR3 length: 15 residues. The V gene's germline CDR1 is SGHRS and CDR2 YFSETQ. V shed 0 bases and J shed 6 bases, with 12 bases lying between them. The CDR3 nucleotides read TGCGCCAGCAGCTTGGCCGGGACATGGGATGAAAAACTGTTTTTT. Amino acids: CASSLAGTWDEKLFF. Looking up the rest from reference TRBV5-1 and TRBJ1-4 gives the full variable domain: KAGVTQTPRYLIKTRGQQVTLSCSPISGHRSVSWYQQTPGQGLQFLFEYFSETQRNKGNFPGRFSGRQFSNSRSEMNVSTLELGDSALYLCASSLAGTWDEKLFFGSGTQLSVL.

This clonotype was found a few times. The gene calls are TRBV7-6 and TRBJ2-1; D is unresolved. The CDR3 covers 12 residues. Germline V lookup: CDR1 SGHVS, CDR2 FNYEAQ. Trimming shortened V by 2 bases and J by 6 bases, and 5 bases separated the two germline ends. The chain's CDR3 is CASSLSFNEQFF. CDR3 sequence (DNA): TGTGCCAGCAGCTTAAGTTTCAATGAGCAGTTCTTC.

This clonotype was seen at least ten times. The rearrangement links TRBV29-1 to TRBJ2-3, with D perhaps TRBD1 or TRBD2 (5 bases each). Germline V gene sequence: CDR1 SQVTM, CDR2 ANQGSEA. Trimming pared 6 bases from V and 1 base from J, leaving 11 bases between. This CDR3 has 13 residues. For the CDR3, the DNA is TGCAGCGTGGGACGGTCCGGCACAGATACGCAGTATTTT. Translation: CSVGRSGTDTQYF.

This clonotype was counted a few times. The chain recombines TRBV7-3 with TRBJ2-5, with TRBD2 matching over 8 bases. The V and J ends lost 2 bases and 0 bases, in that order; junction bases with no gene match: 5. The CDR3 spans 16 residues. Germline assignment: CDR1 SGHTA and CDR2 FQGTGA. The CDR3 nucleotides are TGTGCCAGCAGCTTAGTGGGCGGGGGGCACCAAGAGACCCAGTACTTC. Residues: CASSLVGGGHQETQYF. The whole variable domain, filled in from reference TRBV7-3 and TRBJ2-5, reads GAGVSQTPSNKVTEKGKYVELRCDPISGHTALYWYRQSLGQGPEFLIYFQGTGAADDSGLPNDRFFAVRPEGSVSTLKIQRTERGDSAVYLCASSLVGGGHQETQYFGPGTRLLVL.

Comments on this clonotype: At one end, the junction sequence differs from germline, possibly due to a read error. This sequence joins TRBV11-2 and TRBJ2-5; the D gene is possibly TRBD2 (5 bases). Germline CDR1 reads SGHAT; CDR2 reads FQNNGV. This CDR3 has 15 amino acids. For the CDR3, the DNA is TGCGCCAGCAGCTTAGATCCTGGCGGGCGTGGGGCCCAGTACTTC. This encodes CASSLDPGGRGAQYF.

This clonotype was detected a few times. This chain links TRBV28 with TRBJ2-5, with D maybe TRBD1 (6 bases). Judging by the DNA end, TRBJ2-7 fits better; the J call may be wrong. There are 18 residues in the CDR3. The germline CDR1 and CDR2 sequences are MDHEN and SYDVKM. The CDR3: CASSLQGRAAALRYEQYF. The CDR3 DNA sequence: TGTGCCAGCAGTTTACAGGGGCGTGCGGCCGCCCTACGCTACGAGCAGTACTTC.

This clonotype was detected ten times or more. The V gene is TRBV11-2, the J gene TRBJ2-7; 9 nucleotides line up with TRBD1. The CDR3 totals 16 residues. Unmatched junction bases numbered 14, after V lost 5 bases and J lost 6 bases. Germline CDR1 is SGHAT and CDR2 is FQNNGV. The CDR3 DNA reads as TGTGCCAGCAGCATCGGGACAGGGAGGAAGGCTCGCGAGCAGTACTTC. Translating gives CASSIGTGRKAREQYF.

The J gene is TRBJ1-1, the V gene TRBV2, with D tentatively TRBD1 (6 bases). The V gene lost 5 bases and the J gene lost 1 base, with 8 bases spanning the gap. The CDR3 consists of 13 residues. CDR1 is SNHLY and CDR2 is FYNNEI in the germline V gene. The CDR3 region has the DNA TGTGCCAGCAGTTGGGACAAGAACACTGAAGCTTTCTTT. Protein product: CASSWDKNTEAFF. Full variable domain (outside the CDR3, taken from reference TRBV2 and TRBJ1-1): EPEVTQTPSHQVTQMGQEVILRCVPISNHLYFYWYRQILGQKVEFLVSFYNNEISEKSEIFDDQFSVERPDGSNFTLKIRSTKLEDSAMYFCASSWDKNTEAFFGQGTRLTVV.